This T cell receptor beta chain came from a study of blood T cell repertoires in COVID-19. Study context: There were acute and convalescent COVID-19 samples, and they came from the United States, Italy and Spain.

Measured with immunoSEQ multiplex PCR; TCRdb has only the in-frame clones, and not every one. This table holds 200,000 or so clones, over 60% found once. The CDR3 has 13 residues. The germline CDR1 and CDR2 sequences are MNHEY and SVGAGI. V was clipped by 2 bases and J by 5 bases; unmatched bases: 1. This TCR came from an older woman with acute or convalescent COVID-19. The sample was peripheral blood. The chain has TRBV6-5 and TRBJ2-7, with 9 bases fitting TRBD2. The CDR3 spells CASSYQREDEQYF. CDR3 bases: TGTGCCAGCAGTTACCAGCGGGAGGACGAGCAGTACTTC.